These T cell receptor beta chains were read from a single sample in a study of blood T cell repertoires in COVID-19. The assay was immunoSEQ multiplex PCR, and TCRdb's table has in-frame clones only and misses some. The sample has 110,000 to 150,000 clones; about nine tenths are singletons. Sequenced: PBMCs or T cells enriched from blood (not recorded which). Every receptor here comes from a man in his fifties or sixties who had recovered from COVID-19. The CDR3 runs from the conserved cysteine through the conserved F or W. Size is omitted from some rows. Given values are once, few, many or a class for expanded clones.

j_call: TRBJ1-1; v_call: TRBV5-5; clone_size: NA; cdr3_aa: CASSLGPDIKNTEAFF
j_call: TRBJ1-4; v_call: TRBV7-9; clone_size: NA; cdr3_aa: CASSLLVGGAREKLFF
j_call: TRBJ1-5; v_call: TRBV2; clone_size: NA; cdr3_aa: CAGGSRNQPQHF
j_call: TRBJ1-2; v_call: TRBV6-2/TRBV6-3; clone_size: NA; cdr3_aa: CASSPQGAGGYTF
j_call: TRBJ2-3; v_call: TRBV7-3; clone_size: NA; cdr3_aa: CASSQQGARDTQYF
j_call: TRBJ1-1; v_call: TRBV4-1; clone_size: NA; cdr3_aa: CASSQGYRGVNTEAFF
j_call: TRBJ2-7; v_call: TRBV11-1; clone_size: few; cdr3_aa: CASSFQSGNYEQYF
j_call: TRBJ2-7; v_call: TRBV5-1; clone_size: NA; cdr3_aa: CASSLGPGEQYF
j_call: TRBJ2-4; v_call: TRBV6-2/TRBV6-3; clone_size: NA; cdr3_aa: CASSYNNPKNIQYF
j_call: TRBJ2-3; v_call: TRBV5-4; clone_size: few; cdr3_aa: CASSVGLAGSTDTQYF
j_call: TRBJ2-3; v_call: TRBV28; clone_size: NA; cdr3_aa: CASSLLTDTQYF
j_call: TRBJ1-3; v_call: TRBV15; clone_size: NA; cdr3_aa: CATSTGQPNSGNTIYF
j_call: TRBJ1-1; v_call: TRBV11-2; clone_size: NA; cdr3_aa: CASSLEGWEGSAFF
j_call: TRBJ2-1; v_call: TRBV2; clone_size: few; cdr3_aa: CASSSLGGNEQFF
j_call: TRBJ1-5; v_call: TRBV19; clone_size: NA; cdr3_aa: CASVGQGNQPQHF